Shown below are 8 T cell receptor beta chains from a single sample sequenced in a study of T cells in women clearing cervical HPV infection. Profiling relied on immunoSEQ multiplex PCR, and the TCRdb table lists in-frame clones only, not all of them. The sample includes more than 45,000 clones. Material: blood buffy coat. These TCRs come from a woman between 18 and 70 years old with a cervical HPV16 infection that either progressed to CIN3+ or cleared (not recorded which).

Remarks on this clone: Read data end 3 residues before the CDR3 end; the end is taken from the germline J gene. This sequence joins TRBV4-1 and TRBJ2-5; TRBD2 matches at 7 bases. The CDR3 spans 18 residues. In germline, CDR1 is MGHRA, CDR2 YSYEKL. V trimming: 4 bases; J trimming: 6 bases; junction bases outside the gene matches: 20. The DNA read from the CDR3 is TGCGCCAGCAGCCCGACTATGGGCCTGGGAGGGAGTGGGAAGACC. This gives the protein CASSPTMGLGGSGKT. The full CDR3 protein is CASSPTMGLGGSGKTQYF.

Of note for this clone: The read ends 3 residues shy of where the CDR3 ends; the end is completed using the germline J gene. V gene TRBV12-3 or TRBV12-4 combines with J gene TRBJ2-1; 14 bases are shared with TRBD2. With 6 bases clipped from V and 9 bases from J, the junction kept 7 bases outside the gene matches. This CDR3 is built from 15 residues. The CDR3 loop is CASSPRLAGGREQFF. The part of the CDR3 DNA that was read is TGTGCCAGCAGCCCCCGACTAGCGGGGGGGCGTGAG.

As concerns this clone: The sequence runs out 3 residues before the end of the CDR3; the remainder is reconstructed from the germline J gene. This rearrangement joins TRBV5-6 to TRBJ2-1; D is unresolved. Trimming left V 6 bases short and J 4 bases short, with 11 bases between. Germline V lookup: CDR1 SGHDT, CDR2 YYEEEE. The CDR3 contains 13 residues. The CDR3 spells CASIPPGYNEQFF. The CDR3 DNA, read in part, is TGTGCCAGCATCCCTCCCGGGTACAATGAG.

A remark on this clone: From the germline J gene comes the end of the CDR3, since the read stops 3 residues before it. The chain has TRBV20-1 and TRBJ2-5; D is possibly TRBD2 (5 bases). Germline CDR1 reads DFQATT; CDR2 reads SNEGSKA (reference sequence). V was clipped by 4 bases and J by 5 bases, with 20 bases between them. The CDR3 extends over 15 amino acids. The CDR3 spells CSAIRPGGSDETQYF. The sequenced part of the CDR3 DNA is TGCAGTGCTATAAGGCCTGGCGGTAGCGACGAGACC.

As regards this clone: The read finishes 3 residues shy of the CDR3 end, and the germline J gene is used to complete it. The J gene is TRBJ1-2, the V gene TRBV28, with D hard to call. Germline CDR1 and CDR2: MDHEN and SYDVKM. This CDR3 is 15 amino acids long. The DNA read from the CDR3 is TGTGCCAGCAGTTTATTAACTGCCCCTCATTCCGGC. Translation: CASSLLTAPHSG. The whole CDR3 is CASSLLTAPHSGYTF.

As for this clone: The missing CDR3 end, 3 residues past where the read stops, is filled in from the germline J gene. The chain carries TRBV12-3 or TRBV12-4 and TRBJ2-4, with a tentative D call TRBD1 (5 bases). The CDR3 consists of 11 residues. Trimming removed 6 bases at V and 6 bases at J, with 6 bases between. CDR3 DNA (partial): TGTGCCAGCAGGCAGGGAAACATT. Amino acids: CASRQGNI. The full-length CDR3 reads as CASRQGNIQYF.

On this clone: The read falls 3 residues short of the CDR3 end, and the missing part is taken from the germline J gene. This rearrangement joins TRBV13 to TRBJ1-2, with D unresolved. The germline gives CDR1 PRHDT, CDR2 FYEKMQ (reference sequence). The CDR3 runs to 12 residues. CDR3 DNA, as far as it was read: TGTGCCAGCAGCTTAGGATCTTCGGGC. It specifies CASSLGSSG. In full, the CDR3 reads CASSLGSSGYTF.

With regard to this clone: The read ends 3 residues before the CDR3 terminus; that terminus is restored from the germline J gene. V is TRBV5-4 and J is TRBJ2-7; D remains unclear. CDR1 and CDR2 from the germline V gene are SGHNT and YYREEE (reference sequence). This CDR3 region has 14 residues. V lost 2 bases, J lost 2 bases, and 11 bases lay in between. The CDR3 sequence is CASSLKVVPYEQYF. The part of the CDR3 DNA that was read is TGTGCCAGCAGCTTAAAGGTCGTCCCCTACGAG.